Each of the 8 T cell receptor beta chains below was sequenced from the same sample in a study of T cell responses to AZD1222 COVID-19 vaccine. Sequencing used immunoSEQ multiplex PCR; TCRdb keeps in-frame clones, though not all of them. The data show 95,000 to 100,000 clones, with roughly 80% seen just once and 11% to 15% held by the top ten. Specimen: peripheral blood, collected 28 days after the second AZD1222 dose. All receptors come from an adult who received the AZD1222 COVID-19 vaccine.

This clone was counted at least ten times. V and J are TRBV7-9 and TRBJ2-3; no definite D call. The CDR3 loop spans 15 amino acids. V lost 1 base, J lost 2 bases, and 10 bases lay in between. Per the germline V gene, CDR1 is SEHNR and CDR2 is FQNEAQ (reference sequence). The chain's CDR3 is CASSLVTGSTDTQYF. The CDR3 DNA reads TGTGCCAGCAGCTTAGTGACGGGCTCCACAGATACGCAGTATTTT.

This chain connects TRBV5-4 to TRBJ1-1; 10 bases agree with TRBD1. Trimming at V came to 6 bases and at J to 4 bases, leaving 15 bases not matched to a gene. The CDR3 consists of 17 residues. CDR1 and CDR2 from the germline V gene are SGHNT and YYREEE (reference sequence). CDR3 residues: CASTPPIPGQGITEAFF. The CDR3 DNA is TGTGCCAGCACCCCCCCAATCCCGGGACAGGGGATCACTGAAGCTTTCTTT.

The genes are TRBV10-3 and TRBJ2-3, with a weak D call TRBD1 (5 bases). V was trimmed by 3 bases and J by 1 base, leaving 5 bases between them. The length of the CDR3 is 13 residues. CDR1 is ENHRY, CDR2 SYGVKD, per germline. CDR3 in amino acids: CAISEQGTDTQYF. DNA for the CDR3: TGTGCCATCAGTGAACAGGGCACAGATACGCAGTATTTT.

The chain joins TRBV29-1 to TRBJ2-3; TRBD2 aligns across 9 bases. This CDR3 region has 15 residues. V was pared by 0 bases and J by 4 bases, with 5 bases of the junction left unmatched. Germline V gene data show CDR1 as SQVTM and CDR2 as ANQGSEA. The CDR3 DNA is TGCAGCGTTGAAGATAGGGCGGGAGGGCCAGATACGCAGTATTTT. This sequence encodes CSVEDRAGGPDTQYF.

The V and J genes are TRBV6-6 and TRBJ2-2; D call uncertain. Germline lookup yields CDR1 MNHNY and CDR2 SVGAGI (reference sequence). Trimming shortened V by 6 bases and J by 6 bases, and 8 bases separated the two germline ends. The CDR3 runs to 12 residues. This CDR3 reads CASSERSGELFF. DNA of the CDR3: TGTGCCAGCAGCGAGCGTTCCGGGGAGCTGTTTTTT.

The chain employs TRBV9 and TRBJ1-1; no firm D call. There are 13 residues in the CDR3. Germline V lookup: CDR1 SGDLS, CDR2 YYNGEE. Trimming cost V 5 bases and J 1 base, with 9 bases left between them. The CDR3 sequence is CASSSGWNTEAFF. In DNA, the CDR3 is TGTGCCAGCAGTTCCGGGTGGAACACTGAAGCTTTCTTT. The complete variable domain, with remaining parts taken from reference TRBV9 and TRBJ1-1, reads DSGVTQTPKHLITATGQRVTLRCSPRSGDLSVYWYQQSLDQGLQFLIQYYNGEERAKGNILERFSAQQFPDLHSELNLSSLELGDSALYFCASSSGWNTEAFFGQGTRLTVV.

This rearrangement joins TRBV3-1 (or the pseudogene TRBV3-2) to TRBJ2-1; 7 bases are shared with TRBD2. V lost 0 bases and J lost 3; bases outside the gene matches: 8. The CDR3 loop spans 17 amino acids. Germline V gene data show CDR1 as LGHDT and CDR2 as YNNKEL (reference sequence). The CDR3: CASSQDPASGFYNEQFF. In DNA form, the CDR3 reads TGTGCCAGCAGCCAAGACCCCGCTAGCGGATTCTACAATGAGCAGTTCTTC.

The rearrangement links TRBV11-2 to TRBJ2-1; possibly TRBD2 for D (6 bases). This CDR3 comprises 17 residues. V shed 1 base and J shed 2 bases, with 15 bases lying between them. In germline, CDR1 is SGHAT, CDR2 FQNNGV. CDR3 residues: CASSLVFRGKTYNEQFF. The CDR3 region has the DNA TGTGCCAGCAGCTTAGTATTTCGGGGGAAGACCTACAATGAGCAGTTCTTC.